One T cell receptor (beta chain) is described in this entry. Its specificity is unknown. Amplification used 60 Vbeta primers and 13 Jbeta primers. The repertoire was sequenced with immunoSEQ multiplex PCR; TCRdb's copy has only in-frame clones and lacks some. Of some 77,000 clones listed, around 80% are singletons. V lost 3 bases, J lost 6 bases, and 4 bases stayed unmatched. Germline CDR1 reads MDHEN; CDR2 reads SYDVKM. This CDR3 spans 14 amino acids. The data were taken from a study of cytomegalovirus exposure and HLA in healthy donors. Overall study findings and caveats: Roughly even sequencing depth across donors was the assumption behind the presence/absence analyses. V- and J-gene trimming of TCR beta was linked (in a later analysis) to a missense DCLRE1C variant.

The source material was PBMCs. The J gene is TRBJ2-7, the V gene TRBV28; 11 bases match TRBD2. The TCR originated in a man younger than 45 in good health and CMV-seronegative. The CDR3 loop reads CASSFASGRPEQYF. The CDR3 DNA reads TGTGCCAGCAGTTTCGCTAGCGGGAGGCCCGAGCAGTACTTC.